The entry below gives a single TCR beta chain sequence along with its context. Unique molecular identifiers tagged the TCRbeta library. In TCRdb, the PCR reads were re-called with MiXCR into one record per CDR3 protein. The sample lists 190,000 or so distinct CDR3 sequences; 14% to 15% were seen once. Germline CDR1 and CDR2: MNHNS and SASEGT. This CDR3 has 13 amino acids. V shed 6 bases, J shed 3 bases, and the junction held 0 bases outside the gene matches. These data come from a study of T-cell reconstitution after alpha-beta-depleted transplantation in children. The TCR comes from a human donor who donated a stem cell graft to a child with acute lymphoblastic leukemia. Material: PBMCs from the stem cell graft donor, obtained from the stem cell graft. The chain recombines TRBV6-1 with TRBJ1-1; 11 bases are a match to TRBD1. The CDR3 DNA reads as TGTGCCAGCAGGGACAGGGGGCACACTGAAGCTTTCTTT. This translates into CASRDRGHTEAFF.